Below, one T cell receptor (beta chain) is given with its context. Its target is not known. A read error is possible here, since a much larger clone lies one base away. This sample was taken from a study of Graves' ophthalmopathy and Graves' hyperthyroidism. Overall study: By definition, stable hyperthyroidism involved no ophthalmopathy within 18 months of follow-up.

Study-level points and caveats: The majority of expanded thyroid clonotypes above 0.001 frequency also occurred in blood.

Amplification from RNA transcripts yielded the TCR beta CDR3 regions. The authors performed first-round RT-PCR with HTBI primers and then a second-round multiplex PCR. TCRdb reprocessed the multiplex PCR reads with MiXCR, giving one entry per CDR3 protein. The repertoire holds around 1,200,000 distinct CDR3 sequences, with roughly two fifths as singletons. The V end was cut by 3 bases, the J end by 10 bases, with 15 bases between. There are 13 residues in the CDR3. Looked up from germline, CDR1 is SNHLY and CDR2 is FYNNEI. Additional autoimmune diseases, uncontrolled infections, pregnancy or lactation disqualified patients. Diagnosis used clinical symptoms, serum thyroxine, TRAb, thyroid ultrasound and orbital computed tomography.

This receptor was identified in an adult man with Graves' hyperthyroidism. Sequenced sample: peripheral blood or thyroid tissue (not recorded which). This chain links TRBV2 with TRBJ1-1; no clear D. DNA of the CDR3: TGTGCCAGCAGTGAGTCGGGGTTTATTGCAGCTTTCTTT. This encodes CASSESGFIAAFF.